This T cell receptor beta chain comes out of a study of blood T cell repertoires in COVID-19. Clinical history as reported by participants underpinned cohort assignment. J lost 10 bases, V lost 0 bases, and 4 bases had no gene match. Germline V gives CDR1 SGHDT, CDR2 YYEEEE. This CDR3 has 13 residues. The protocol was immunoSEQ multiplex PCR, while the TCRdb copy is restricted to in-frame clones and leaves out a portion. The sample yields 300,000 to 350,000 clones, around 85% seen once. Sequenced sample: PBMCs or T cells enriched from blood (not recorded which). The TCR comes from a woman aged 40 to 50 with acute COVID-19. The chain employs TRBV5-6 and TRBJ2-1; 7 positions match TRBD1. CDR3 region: CASSLVDRDEQFF. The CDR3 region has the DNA TGTGCCAGCAGCTTGGTTGACAGGGACGAGCAGTTCTTC.